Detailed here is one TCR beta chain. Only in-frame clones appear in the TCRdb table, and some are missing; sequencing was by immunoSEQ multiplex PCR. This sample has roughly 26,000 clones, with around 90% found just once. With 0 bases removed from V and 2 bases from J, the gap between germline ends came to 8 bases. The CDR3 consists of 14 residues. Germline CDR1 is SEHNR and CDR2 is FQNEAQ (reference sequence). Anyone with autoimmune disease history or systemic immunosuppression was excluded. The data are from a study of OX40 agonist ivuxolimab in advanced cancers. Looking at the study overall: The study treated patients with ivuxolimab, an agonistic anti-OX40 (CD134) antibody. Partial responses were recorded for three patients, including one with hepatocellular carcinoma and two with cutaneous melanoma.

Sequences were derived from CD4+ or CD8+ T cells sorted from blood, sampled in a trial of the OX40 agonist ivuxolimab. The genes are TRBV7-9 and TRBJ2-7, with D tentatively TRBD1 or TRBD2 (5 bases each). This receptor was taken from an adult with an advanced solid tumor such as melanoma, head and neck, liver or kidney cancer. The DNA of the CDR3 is TGTGCCAGCAGCTTAGCGGGGACCACCTACGAGCAGTACTTC. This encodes CASSLAGTTYEQYF.